These T cell receptor beta chains were read from a single sample in a study of blood T cell repertoires in COVID-19. Sequencing used immunoSEQ multiplex PCR; TCRdb keeps in-frame clones, though not all of them. This table holds about 140,000 clones, about 87% found once. Input material: peripheral blood. The receptors derive from a middle-aged man who had recovered from COVID-19. Both conserved end residues are part of each CDR3. Each record gives: CDR3 length, clone size, J gene, V gene, D gene, CDR3 DNA, CDR3 protein. D genes are given only for firm matches. A clone size is listed for some rows: how often the clone was seen (once, few, many), or a class if it is expanded.

14	.	TRBJ1-2	TRBV2	TRBD1	TGTGCCAGCAGTCGGGACAGGGATAACTATGGCTACACCTTC	CASSRDRDNYGYTF
15	once	TRBJ2-1	TRBV7-2	TRBD1	TGTGCCAGCAGCCTGGGACAGGTTGACTACAATGAGCAGTTCTTC	CASSLGQVDYNEQFF
12	.	TRBJ1-2	TRBV12-3/TRBV12-4	.	TGTGCCAGCAGCCCCGAATATGAGGGCTACACCTTC	CASSPEYEGYTF
12	once	TRBJ1-1	TRBV30	.	TGTGCCTGGAGTGGAGGTATTGGGGAAGCTTTCTTT	CAWSGGIGEAFF
13	.	TRBJ2-1	TRBV5-1	.	TGCGCCAGCAGCGTGGAAGGGGTTAATGAGCAGTTCTTC	CASSVEGVNEQFF
15	.	TRBJ2-5	TRBV29-1	.	TGCAGCGTTGAAGATTGGGCAGGGGCAACGGAGACCCAGTACTTC	CSVEDWAGATETQYF
16	.	TRBJ2-3	TRBV6-4	TRBD1	TGTGCCAGCAGTGACTCTCCGGGACAGAGCACAGATACGCAGTATTTT	CASSDSPGQSTDTQYF
15	.	TRBJ2-3	TRBV6-1	.	TGTGCCAGCAGTGACGTGGGGGCGCTTAGAGATACGCAGTATTTT	CASSDVGALRDTQYF
13	.	TRBJ2-1	TRBV3-1/TRBV3-2	.	TGTGCCAGCAGCCAATTTACGGGAAATGAGCAGTTCTTC	CASSQFTGNEQFF
13	.	TRBJ1-1	TRBV19	.	TGTGCCAGTAGTATGGCGGGGAAATTTGAAGCTTTCTTT	CASSMAGKFEAFF
16	once	TRBJ2-7	TRBV5-6	.	TGTGCCAGCAGCCTCTCCGGGACTCCCTCATACTACGAGCAGTACTTC	CASSLSGTPSYYEQYF
12	.	TRBJ2-5	TRBV7-9	.	TGTGCCAGCAGCTTACGCGGGGAGACCCAGTACTTC	CASSLRGETQYF
16	.	TRBJ1-2	TRBV5-8	.	TGTGCCAGCAGCTTCCGGGACACACGGACTAACTATGGCTACACCTTC	CASSFRDTRTNYGYTF
14	.	TRBJ1-1	TRBV6-5	.	TGTGCCAGCAGATACTCGCAGGGGCTGGGAGAAGCTTTCTTT	CASRYSQGLGEAFF
18	.	TRBJ2-7	TRBV6-2/TRBV6-3	TRBD1	TGTGCCAGCAGTTACTACCGCCACGTGGCAGGGGGCCCTTACGAGCAGTACTTC	CASSYYRHVAGGPYEQYF
14	.	TRBJ1-4	TRBV7-2	.	TGTGCCAGCAGCTCCCGGGCCAGGGAAGAAAAACTGTTTTTT	CASSSRAREEKLFF
16	.	TRBJ1-5	TRBV19	.	TGTGCCAGTAGTATAGCTGCGGGTCCGGGCAATCAGCCCCAGCATTTT	CASSIAAGPGNQPQHF
15	.	TRBJ1-1	TRBV19	TRBD1	TGTGCCAGTAGTACATACAGGGGGCGCTTCACTGAAGCTTTCTTT	CASSTYRGRFTEAFF
13	.	TRBJ2-1	TRBV6-6	.	TGTGCCAGCAGTTACGGCAGGGGCAATGAGCAGTTCTTC	CASSYGRGNEQFF
15	.	TRBJ2-5	TRBV29-1	TRBD2	TGCAGCGTTGATGGAAGCGGGGGGGCCGGAGAGACCCAGTACTTC	CSVDGSGGAGETQYF
15	.	TRBJ2-1	TRBV4-3	TRBD2	TGCGCCAGCAGCCAAGAAATGATACGGGGGGATGAGCAGTTCTTC	CASSQEMIRGDEQFF
14	.	TRBJ2-2	TRBV27	TRBD1	TGTGCCAGTACCACACAGGGGCGCACCGGGGAGCTGTTTTTT	CASTTQGRTGELFF
12	.	TRBJ1-1	TRBV30	.	TGTGCCTGGGCGGGGTTGTTCACTGAAGCTTTCTTT	CAWAGLFTEAFF
16	.	TRBJ2-3	TRBV6-6	TRBD2	TGTGCCAGCAGTCCTCGACTAGCGGGGGAAGCAGATACGCAGTATTTT	CASSPRLAGEADTQYF
15	.	TRBJ2-3	TRBV7-2	.	TGTGCCAGCAGCGGCGGCCCCTACAGCACAGATACGCAGTATTTT	CASSGGPYSTDTQYF
18	.	TRBJ1-5	TRBV19	TRBD1	TGTGCCAGTAGTATGGCCGGGACAGGGGCAAGTAGCAATCAGCCCCAGCATTTT	CASSMAGTGASSNQPQHF
16	.	TRBJ1-3	TRBV3-1/TRBV3-2	.	TGTGCCAGCAGCCAAGATTTGGCAGGGCGAATAAACACCATATATTTT	CASSQDLAGRINTIYF
15	.	TRBJ2-7	TRBV6-1	.	TGTGCCAGCAGTGAAGGCCCCGGCAGGGCCTACGAGCAGTACTTC	CASSEGPGRAYEQYF
14	.	TRBJ1-6	TRBV28	.	TGTGCCAGCAGTCCGGGAGGGGTAGGTTCACCCCTCCACTTT	CASSPGGVGSPLHF
16	.	TRBJ1-6	TRBV6-1	TRBD1	TGTGCCAGCAGTGAGTACAGGGGATTTGGCGATTCACCCCTCCACTTT	CASSEYRGFGDSPLHF
16	.	TRBJ1-6	TRBV6-2/TRBV6-3	TRBD1	TGTGCCAGCAGTTACCCGACAGGGGCCGGTAATTCACCCCTCCACTTT	CASSYPTGAGNSPLHF
13	.	TRBJ2-7	TRBV18	TRBD1	TGTGCCAGCTCAGGGACAGGTGATTACGAGCAGTACTTC	CASSGTGDYEQYF
17	.	TRBJ2-1	TRBV9	TRBD2	TGTGCCAGCAGCGCTGAGACTAGCGGGGGGCTCTTCAATGAGCAGTTCTTC	CASSAETSGGLFNEQFF
15	.	TRBJ2-1	TRBV7-6	TRBD2	TGTGCCAGCAGCCCCGCGCGGGGGATATACAATGAGCAGTTCTTC	CASSPARGIYNEQFF
16	.	TRBJ1-3	TRBV7-3	.	TGTGCCAGCAGCCTATATGGGGGGAGCTCTGGAAACACCATATATTTT	CASSLYGGSSGNTIYF
16	.	TRBJ2-2	TRBV27	TRBD1	TGTGCCAGCAGTGCGACAGGGGGCTGGGTCACCGGGGAGCTGTTTTTT	CASSATGGWVTGELFF
15	.	TRBJ1-1	TRBV4-1	.	TGCGCCAGCAGCCAAAGCGGGGAGAGGGAAACTGAAGCTTTCTTT	CASSQSGERETEAFF
19	.	TRBJ2-2	TRBV4-3	TRBD2	TGCGCCAGCAGCCAAGAACCAGCGGGGGGGCCTTTGAACACCGGGGAGCTGTTTTTT	CASSQEPAGGPLNTGELFF
16	.	TRBJ2-3	TRBV25-1	TRBD2	TGTGCCAGCAGTGACTGGACTAGCGGGGACACAGATACGCAGTATTTT	CASSDWTSGDTDTQYF
19	.	TRBJ2-3	TRBV19	TRBD2	TGTGCCAGTAGTATAGGGTGGCTAGCGGGGGGCGGTAGCACAGATACGCAGTATTTT	CASSIGWLAGGGSTDTQYF
13	.	TRBJ2-3	TRBV6-5	TRBD1	TGTGCCAGCAGGGGGACAGAAAGAGATACGCAGTATTTT	CASRGTERDTQYF